Below, 30 T cell receptor beta chains from the same sample are listed, as sequenced in a study of blood T cell repertoires in COVID-19. TCRdb's table, derived via immunoSEQ multiplex PCR, lists solely in-frame clones and lacks some. The table lists over 400,000 clones, less than 90% of them singletons. The sequencing sample was made of PBMCs or T cells enriched from blood (not recorded which). The receptors derive from a woman aged 55 to 70 who had recovered from COVID-19.

The chain combines TRBV24-1 with TRBJ2-3; the match to TRBD1 covers 7 bases. The germline CDR1 and CDR2 sequences are KGHDR and SFDVKD. V was pared by 3 bases and J by 5 bases, with 4 bases of the junction left unmatched. The CDR3 runs 14 residues. The CDR3 is CATSDGRQGDTQYF. The CDR3 bases are TGTGCCACCAGTGATGGTAGACAGGGAGATACGCAGTATTTT.

The chain joins TRBV18 to TRBJ2-1; no clear D. The CDR3 loop spans 15 amino acids. Trimming left V 4 bases short and J 3 bases short, with 13 bases between. The germline V gene encodes CDR1 KGHSH and CDR2 LQKENI. The CDR3: CASSQLAGLYNEQFF. In DNA form, the CDR3 reads TGTGCCAGCTCACAACTGGCAGGTCTCTACAATGAGCAGTTCTTC.

The chain has TRBV7-6 and TRBJ2-6; 9 bases agree with TRBD1. Germline V gene sequence: CDR1 SGHVS, CDR2 FNYEAQ. V dropped 3 bases and J dropped 3; count of bases not matched to a gene: 15. There are 20 residues in the CDR3. CDR3 DNA: TGTGCCAGCAGCTTCACACTGGGGGGGACAGGGTTCTTTGGGGCCAACGTCCTGACTTTC. Residues: CASSFTLGGTGFFGANVLTF.

The rearrangement joins TRBV24-1 to TRBJ1-5, with 10 bases identical to TRBD1. CDR1 KGHDR and CDR2 SFDVKD come from the germline V gene. The CDR3 covers 17 residues. V shed 2 bases, J shed 1 base, and the junction held 4 bases outside the gene matches. The CDR3 loop is CATSDSPGQGSNQPQHF. The CDR3 nucleotides are TGTGCCACCAGTGATTCGCCGGGACAGGGGAGCAATCAGCCCCAGCATTTT.

V usage is TRBV9 and J usage is TRBJ1-1, with D possibly matching TRBD1 (6 bases). The ends were cut back, 4 bases at V and 8 bases at J, with 15 bases in the middle. Germline lookup yields CDR1 SGDLS and CDR2 YYNGEE. CDR3 length: 13 residues. DNA for the CDR3: TGTGCCAGCAGCAGACGTGACAGGCCCGAAGCTTTCTTT. Translated: CASSRRDRPEAFF.

The table lists this clone with a count of one. The rearrangement joins TRBV10-3 to TRBJ2-3, with D hard to call. Germline V gene lookup returns CDR1 ENHRY and CDR2 SYGVKD. The CDR3 contains 12 residues. The ends were cut back, 0 bases at V and 6 bases at J, with 4 bases in the middle. The CDR3 sequence: CAISESEDTQYF. In nucleotides, the CDR3 is TGTGCCATCAGTGAGTCAGAGGATACGCAGTATTTT.

The chain has TRBV5-4 and TRBJ1-1; no definite D call. Trimming pared 0 bases from V and 6 bases from J, leaving 15 bases between. The CDR3 runs 15 residues. In germline, CDR1 is SGHNT, CDR2 YYREEE (reference sequence). CDR3 amino acids: CASSLGGACGAEAFF. CDR3 coding DNA: TGTGCCAGCAGCTTGGGAGGAGCGTGCGGCGCTGAAGCTTTCTTT.

Notes on this clone: Different DNA sequences within this sample yield the same CDR3. The chain recombines TRBV2 with TRBJ1-2; D is unresolved. CDR1 and CDR2 (germline): SNHLY, FYNNEI. The CDR3 runs 14 residues. V was trimmed by 3 bases and J by 4 bases, leaving 12 bases between them. Written as DNA, the CDR3 is TGTGCCAGCAGTGAGTCCGGACTACTCTATGGCTACACCTTC. Its translation: CASSESGLLYGYTF. Complete variable domain (other parts from reference TRBV2 and TRBJ1-2): EPEVTQTPSHQVTQMGQEVILRCVPISNHLYFYWYRQILGQKVEFLVSFYNNEISEKSEIFDDQFSVERPDGSNFTLKIRSTKLEDSAMYFCASSESGLLYGYTFGSGTRLTVV.

This chain joins TRBV7-8 and TRBJ2-5; weak D call: TRBD2 (6 bases). The CDR3 contains 13 residues. Trimming cost V 5 bases and J 5 bases, with 12 bases left between them. The germline V gene has CDR1 SGHVS and CDR2 FQNEAQ. CDR3 DNA sequence: TGTGCCAGCAGCGGGGACTTGGGGGAGACCCAGTACTTC. Encoded protein: CASSGDLGETQYF.

The chain uses TRBV11-2 and TRBJ1-1; the match to TRBD1 covers 10 bases. The germline CDR1 and CDR2 sequences are SGHAT and FQNNGV. There are 15 residues in the CDR3. V shed 5 bases, J shed 4 bases, and the junction held 7 bases outside the gene matches. CDR3 DNA: TGTGCCAGCAGCCCAAAGAGGACAGGGGGCACTGAAGCTTTCTTT. Translation gives CASSPKRTGGTEAFF.

The genes are TRBV27 and TRBJ1-6; possibly TRBD1 for D (5 bases). The CDR3 is made up of 14 amino acids. Looked up from germline, CDR1 is MNHEY and CDR2 is SMNVEV (reference sequence). Trimming left V 3 bases short and J 2 bases short, with 5 bases between. CDR3 in amino acids: CASSLGPYNSPLHF. The CDR3 coding sequence is TGTGCCAGCAGTTTGGGGCCCTATAATTCACCCCTCCACTTT.

This clone was counted a single time. The rearrangement uses TRBV2 and TRBJ2-3, with 15 bases identical to TRBD2. The CDR3 extends over 18 amino acids. Germline loops: CDR1 SNHLY, CDR2 FYNNEI. The trim removed 5 bases at V and 3 bases at J, leaving 9 bases unmatched. The CDR3 loop is CASSRRTSGGAETDTQYF. In DNA form, the CDR3 reads TGTGCCAGCAGTCGTAGGACTAGCGGGGGGGCCGAAACAGATACGCAGTATTTT. Filled out from reference TRBV2 and TRBJ2-3, the complete variable domain reads EPEVTQTPSHQVTQMGQEVILRCVPISNHLYFYWYRQILGQKVEFLVSFYNNEISEKSEIFDDQFSVERPDGSNFTLKIRSTKLEDSAMYFCASSRRTSGGAETDTQYFGPGTRLTVL.

This sequence joins TRBV2 and TRBJ1-4; perhaps TRBD1 as D (6 bases). From germline, CDR1 is SNHLY and CDR2 FYNNEI. This CDR3 has 13 residues. V was shortened by 10 bases and J by 7 bases, with 16 bases between the two germline ends. CDR3 nucleotide sequence: TGTGCCACGACAGGCAGAGTTTTTGAAAAACTGTTTTTT. Its protein is CATTGRVFEKLFF. The full variable domain, in which reference TRBV2 and TRBJ1-4 provide the parts outside the CDR3, is EPEVTQTPSHQVTQMGQEVILRCVPISNHLYFYWYRQILGQKVEFLVSFYNNEISEKSEIFDDQFSVERPDGSNFTLKIRSTKLEDSAMYFCATTGRVFEKLFFGSGTQLSVL.

The sample holds one count of this clone. Other DNA sequences of this sample code for an identical CDR3. This chain joins TRBV2 and TRBJ1-5; maybe TRBD1 (6 bases). The V gene lost 6 bases and the J gene lost 0 bases, with 9 bases spanning the gap. This CDR3 has 14 residues. The germline V gene encodes CDR1 SNHLY and CDR2 FYNNEI. The CDR3 reads CASRGTPSNQPQHF. In nucleotides, the CDR3 is TGTGCCAGCAGGGGGACACCTAGCAATCAGCCCCAGCATTTT.

CDR3: CATHEGDTQYF. CDR3 nucleotide sequence: TGTGCCACCCACGAGGGAGATACGCAGTATTTT. The chain carries TRBV15 and TRBJ2-3, with D tentatively TRBD2 (5 bases). Germline V gene data show CDR1 as LNHNV and CDR2 as YYDKDF (reference sequence). Between the trimmed V and J ends, which lost 8 bases and 5 bases, there was a span of 8 bases. The CDR3 covers 11 residues. Looking up the rest from reference TRBV15 and TRBJ2-3 gives the full variable domain: DAMVIQNPRYQVTQFGKPVTLSCSQTLNHNVMYWYQQKSSQAPKLLFHYYDKDFNNEADTPDNFQSRRPNTSFCFLDIRSPGLGDTAMYLCATHEGDTQYFGPGTRLTVL.

V is TRBV6-4 and J is TRBJ2-3, with 8 bases lining up with TRBD2. Per germline, CDR1 MRHNA and CDR2 SNTAGT. CDR3 size: 15 residues. V gave up 0 bases and J gave up 6 bases; unmatched junction bases: 5. CDR3 coding DNA: TGTGCCAGCAGTGACTCGCTCGGGGGGGACGATACGCAGTATTTT. Its protein product is CASSDSLGGDDTQYF.

The V call is TRBV30, the J call TRBJ2-2; 7 bases align to TRBD1. The CDR3 covers 13 residues. CDR1 GTSNPN and CDR2 SVGIG come from the germline V gene (reference sequence). Trimming at V came to 2 bases and at J to 6 bases, leaving 3 bases not matched to a gene. For the CDR3, the DNA is TGTGCCTGGAGTAACAGGGGATCCGGGGAGCTGTTTTTT. Translated: CAWSNRGSGELFF.

This clone appeared a single time. The J gene is TRBJ1-5, the V gene TRBV6-5; 8 bases are shared with TRBD1. CDR3 length: 14 residues. J was trimmed by 4 bases and V by 2 bases; bases with no gene match: 1. The germline V gene has CDR1 MNHEY and CDR2 SVGAGI. For the CDR3, the DNA is TGTGCCAGCAGTTACAACAGGGGGAATCAGCCCCAGCATTTT. Its translation is CASSYNRGNQPQHF.

The genes are TRBV7-9 and TRBJ2-4; 7 bases fit TRBD1. The ends lost 4 bases at V and 2 bases at J; junction bases unmatched: 8. CDR3 length: 16 residues. Germline V gene data show CDR1 as SEHNR and CDR2 as FQNEAQ (reference sequence). CDR3 loop: CASSSEQTGTKNIQYF. Here the CDR3 DNA reads TGTGCCAGCAGCTCCGAACAGACAGGGACCAAAAACATTCAGTACTTC.

V is TRBV19 and J is TRBJ1-4; TRBD1 matches at 7 bases. J gave up 6 bases and V 5 bases, and 6 bases lay outside the gene matches. Germline V gene lookup returns CDR1 LNHDA and CDR2 SQIVND (reference sequence). The CDR3 consists of 14 residues. The CDR3 DNA reads as TGTGCCAGTAGTCCGGGACAGACTTATGAAAAACTGTTTTTT. Protein: CASSPGQTYEKLFF.

The rearrangement joins TRBV29-1 to TRBJ2-2; D may be TRBD1 (5 bases). The CDR3 runs to 12 residues. Germline V gene sequence: CDR1 SQVTM, CDR2 ANQGSEA. V lost 6 bases, J lost 5 bases, and 10 bases lay in between. The CDR3 spells CSVRAGTGELFF. The CDR3 bases are TGCAGCGTACGGGCAGGGACCGGGGAGCTGTTTTTT.

The V gene is TRBV6-1, the J gene TRBJ1-2, with 8 bases identical to TRBD1. Germline V CDR1 and CDR2: MNHNS, SASEGT. Trimming took 6 bases from V and 7 from J; bases not matched to a gene: 10. The CDR3 length is 14 residues. CDR3 DNA sequence: TGTGCCAGCAGCCTTGGACAGGGATTCTCTGGCTACACCTTC. Encoded protein: CASSLGQGFSGYTF.

V usage is TRBV4-1 and J usage is TRBJ2-3; D is perhaps TRBD1 (6 bases). Per the germline V gene, CDR1 is MGHRA and CDR2 is YSYEKL. The V and J ends lost 4 bases and 0 bases respectively, with 17 bases between them. This CDR3 is 17 amino acids long. In DNA form, the CDR3 reads TGCGCCAGCAGCCGAATACCACAGGGCACGAGCACAGATACGCAGTATTTT. It is translated as CASSRIPQGTSTDTQYF.

V gene TRBV5-1 combines with J gene TRBJ1-1, with TRBD1 identical over 10 bases. J lost 1 base, V lost 0 bases, and 3 bases had no gene match. Germline V lookup: CDR1 SGHRS, CDR2 YFSETQ. CDR3 length: 16 amino acids. Written as DNA, the CDR3 is TGCGCCAGCAGCTTGGCGACAGGGGGCCAGAACACTGAAGCTTTCTTT. As protein: CASSLATGGQNTEAFF.

This clone appeared a few times. This rearrangement joins TRBV5-1 to TRBJ1-2; the D is unclear. Germline V gene data show CDR1 as SGHRS and CDR2 as YFSETQ. The V end was cut by 0 bases, the J end by 2 bases, with 5 bases between. This CDR3 region has 13 residues. CDR3 nucleotide sequence: TGCGCCAGCAGCTTGGTCCAGAACTATGGCTACACCTTC. It translates to CASSLVQNYGYTF.

The chain is built from TRBV29-1 and TRBJ1-2; 7 nucleotides align to TRBD1. This CDR3 comprises 13 residues. Germline CDR1 SQVTM, CDR2 ANQGSEA. Unmatched junction bases numbered 6, after V lost 0 bases and J lost 8 bases. In DNA, the CDR3 is TGCAGCGTTGAAGAACGTGGAGGGGGCGGCTACACCTTC. Translation: CSVEERGGGGYTF.

V and J are TRBV2 and TRBJ2-3; 7 nucleotides line up with TRBD1. J was trimmed by 1 base and V by 4 bases; bases with no gene match: 5. The CDR3 sequence is 15 residues long. Germline V CDR1 and CDR2: SNHLY, FYNNEI. The CDR3 DNA reads TGTGCCAGCAGTGGGACAGGCGGAGGCACAGATACGCAGTATTTT. Protein sequence: CASSGTGGGTDTQYF.

This clone was picked up many times. The chain joins TRBV29-1 to TRBJ2-7; 9 bases are a match to TRBD1. Germline loops: CDR1 SQVTM, CDR2 ANQGSEA. Trimming removed 4 bases from V and 3 bases from J; junction bases left unmatched: 10. CDR3 size: 15 residues. In DNA, the CDR3 is TGCAGCGTTGCCCCACAGGGGGCGTTGGGCTACGAGCAGTACTTC. This translates into CSVAPQGALGYEQYF.

In its sample, this clone was seen once. V is TRBV5-1 and J is TRBJ2-6, with D maybe TRBD1 (6 bases). This CDR3 contains 16 residues. Trimming took 4 bases from V and 4 from J, leaving 15 bases between them. Germline CDR1 SGHRS, CDR2 YFSETQ. Here the CDR3 reads CASSADRSGGANVLTF. As DNA, the CDR3 is TGCGCCAGCAGCGCCGACAGGTCCGGGGGGGCCAACGTCCTGACTTTC.

The chain employs TRBV5-4 and TRBJ1-2; D perhaps matches TRBD1 (6 bases). CDR1 is SGHNT and CDR2 is YYREEE in the germline V gene (reference sequence). This CDR3 is 19 amino acids long. V gave up 4 bases and J gave up 5 bases, with 30 bases separating them. In nucleotides, the CDR3 is TGTGCCAGCAGCCTGCCTGTCCGGAGTTGGGGGGGCCGGGAGTATGGCTACACCTTC. Encoded protein: CASSLPVRSWGGREYGYTF.